The 17 T cell receptor beta chains listed next were all sequenced from one sample in a study of blood T cell repertoires in COVID-19. TCRdb keeps only in-frame clones here, not all; method: immunoSEQ multiplex PCR. The sample has 250,000 to 400,000 clones, about nine tenths seen once; the top ten hold around 2.7%. The source material was PBMCs or T cells enriched from blood (not recorded which). The receptor set was obtained from a man aged 60 to 75 who had recovered from COVID-19.

This chain joins TRBV7-3 and TRBJ2-1; TRBD2 matches 12 bases. Germline V gene data show CDR1 as SGHTA and CDR2 as FQGTGA. The CDR3 spans 18 residues. The J segment lost 10 bases and the V segment lost 4 bases, leaving 17 bases of the junction unmatched. The CDR3 is CASSSQPGLAGGVGEQFF. The DNA of the CDR3 is TGTGCCAGCAGCTCGCAGCCCGGGCTAGCGGGAGGGGTAGGGGAGCAGTTCTTC.

This clone was picked up one time. An end of the junction does not agree with germline; a read error may underlie this. J is TRBJ2-5 and V is TRBV7-7; 7 bases are shared with TRBD1. The CDR3 runs to 14 residues. CDR1 SSHAT and CDR2 FNYEAQ come from the germline V gene (reference sequence). This chain's CDR3 is CASSALGGGETQYF. CDR3 sequence (DNA): TGTGCTAGCAGCGCCCTAGGGGGCGGGGAGACCCAGTACTTC.

V usage is TRBV30 and J usage is TRBJ2-1; D is unclear. CDR3 size: 11 residues. V gave up 3 bases and J gave up 4 bases, with 4 bases separating them. CDR1 is GTSNPN, CDR2 SVGIG, per germline (reference sequence). CDR3 in DNA: TGTGCCTGGAGCTATTACAATGAGCAGTTCTTC. This encodes CAWSYYNEQFF.

This clone was seen a single time. The chain links TRBV30 to TRBJ2-7; D is possibly TRBD1 (6 bases). The CDR3 contains 15 residues. Germline V lookup: CDR1 GTSNPN, CDR2 SVGIG (reference sequence). Trimming left V 3 bases short and J 2 bases short, with 17 bases between. The CDR3 protein is CAWSPTGSLTYEQYF. CDR3 in DNA: TGTGCCTGGAGCCCGACAGGAAGCCTAACCTACGAGCAGTACTTC.

The chain joins TRBV27 to TRBJ2-7; TRBD2 matches 12 bases. Unmatched junction bases numbered 5, after V lost 5 bases and J lost 3 bases. The CDR3 extends over 15 amino acids. CDR1 and CDR2 (germline): MNHEY, SMNVEV (reference sequence). The CDR3 nucleotides read TGTGCCAGCAGTCTTATGGGACTAGCGGGCTACGAGCAGTACTTC. It specifies CASSLMGLAGYEQYF.

CDR3 in amino acids: CASSPGWRGGGETQYF. In DNA form, the CDR3 reads TGTGCCAGCAGCCCAGGGTGGCGGGGGGGCGGAGAGACCCAGTACTTC. The rearrangement links TRBV3-1 (or the pseudogene TRBV3-2) to TRBJ2-5; 9 positions match TRBD2. Unmatched junction bases numbered 10, after V lost 4 bases and J lost 4 bases. The CDR3 sequence is 16 residues long. Germline values: CDR1 LGHDT, CDR2 YNNKEL (reference sequence).

The rearrangement joins TRBV3-1 (or the pseudogene TRBV3-2) to TRBJ2-7; D is ambiguous. CDR3 length: 15 amino acids. Germline V gene sequence: CDR1 LGHDT, CDR2 YNNKEL (reference sequence). Trimming took 4 bases from V and 3 from J, leaving 16 bases between them. CDR3 sequence reads: CASSPRSNRIYEQYF. DNA of the CDR3: TGTGCCAGCAGCCCCAGGTCGAATCGAATCTACGAGCAGTACTTC.

The rearrangement links TRBV11-2 to TRBJ2-7, with a weak D call TRBD1 (6 bases). This CDR3 has 13 amino acids. V lost 1 base and J lost 5, with 9 bases in between. The V gene's germline CDR1 is SGHAT and CDR2 FQNNGV. The CDR3 DNA sequence: TGTGCCAGCAGCTTAGCCAGGGACAACGAGCAGTACTTC. This codes for CASSLARDNEQYF.

With regard to this clone: At the DNA level, this CDR3 is encoded by other sequences in the same sample as well. The CDR3 loop reads CSVGSGGYNEQFF. The CDR3 nucleotides are TGCAGCGTTGGCAGCGGGGGGTACAATGAGCAGTTCTTC. The chain uses TRBV29-1 and TRBJ2-1; TRBD2 agrees at 9 bases. V lost 4 bases, J lost 4 bases, and 2 bases stayed unmatched. Germline V gene data show CDR1 as SQVTM and CDR2 as ANQGSEA. This CDR3 has 13 amino acids.

V usage is TRBV27 and J usage is TRBJ2-2; maybe TRBD2 (5 bases). The CDR3 extends over 14 amino acids. V was clipped by 3 bases and J by 4 bases, with 9 bases between them. The germline gives CDR1 MNHEY, CDR2 SMNVEV (reference sequence). The CDR3 spells CASSFLGSTGELFF. The CDR3 bases are TGTGCCAGCAGTTTCCTAGGGAGCACCGGGGAGCTGTTTTTT.

In its sample, this clone was seen once. The rearrangement joins TRBV7-2 to TRBJ2-1; D gene uncertain. The V end was cut by 1 base, the J end by 12 bases, with 13 bases between. Germline CDR1 reads SGHTA; CDR2 reads FQGNSA. This CDR3 is 13 amino acids long. For the CDR3, the DNA is TGTGCCAGCAGCTTAGGGGCAGGTGAATCGCAGTTCTTC. Translation: CASSLGAGESQFF. Using reference TRBV7-2 and TRBJ2-1 for the parts outside the CDR3, the full variable domain is GAGVSQSPSNKVTEKGKDVELRCDPISGHTALYWYRQSLGQGLEFLIYFQGNSAPDKSGLPSDRFSAERTGGSVSTLTIQRTQQEDSAVYLCASSLGAGESQFFGPGTRLTVL.

The chain has TRBV5-6 and TRBJ1-2; unclear D gene. CDR1 SGHDT and CDR2 YYEEEE come from the germline V gene. This CDR3 spans 15 amino acids. Trimming took off 3 bases at V and 3 bases at J, with 15 bases between the two ends. The CDR3 DNA reads as TGTGCCAGCAGCTGGGATCGGGAATCTTACTATGGCTACACCTTC. This encodes CASSWDRESYYGYTF.

A single count supports this clone. The chain joins TRBV5-6 to TRBJ2-2, with a weak D call TRBD2 (5 bases). This CDR3 comprises 17 residues. The ends were cut back, 7 bases at V and 0 bases at J, with 19 bases in the middle. The V gene's germline CDR1 is SGHDT and CDR2 YYEEEE. CDR3 nucleotide sequence: TGTGCCAGCGCCGAGGGCGACGGCCAGGCGAACACCGGGGAGCTGTTTTTT. Amino acids: CASAEGDGQANTGELFF.

The rearrangement links TRBV14 to TRBJ1-3, with D perhaps matching TRBD1 (6 bases). Trimming shortened V by 5 bases and J by 4 bases, and 21 bases separated the two germline ends. Germline V lookup: CDR1 SGHDN, CDR2 FVKESK. The CDR3 has 17 amino acids. Written as DNA, the CDR3 is TGTGCCAGCAGCGAGAGGTTAGGGGGAGTCTACGGAAACACCATATATTTT. Translated: CASSERLGGVYGNTIYF.

This clone was picked up one time. The chain combines TRBV5-5 with TRBJ2-5, with TRBD1 matching 9 bases. With 3 bases clipped from V and 4 bases from J, the junction kept 10 bases outside the gene matches. The length of the CDR3 is 16 residues. Looked up from germline, CDR1 is SGHKS and CDR2 is YYEKEE (reference sequence). This chain's CDR3 is CASSSGGQGGIETQYF. In nucleotides, the CDR3 is TGTGCCAGCAGCTCGGGGGGACAGGGAGGGATAGAGACCCAGTACTTC.

A few counts support this clone. The gene calls are TRBV6-5 and TRBJ2-7; D remains unclear. The germline V and J ends were trimmed by 2 bases and 2 bases, with 7 bases remaining between them. The CDR3 sequence is 13 residues long. CDR1 is MNHEY and CDR2 is SVGAGI in the germline V gene. CDR3 nucleotide sequence: TGTGCCAGCAGTTACGGCAGTACCTACGAGCAGTACTTC. Translated, it gives CASSYGSTYEQYF.

This chain joins TRBV7-8 and TRBJ2-1, with D maybe TRBD1 (6 bases). Germline V gene lookup returns CDR1 SGHVS and CDR2 FQNEAQ. V lost 5 bases, J lost 2 bases, and 10 bases lay in between. The CDR3 has 14 amino acids. Written as DNA, the CDR3 is TGTGCCAGCAGCCACACAGGGACCTACAATGAGCAGTTCTTC. It codes for CASSHTGTYNEQFF.